This T cell receptor beta chain was sequenced during a study of T cells in Graves' hyperthyroidism and ophthalmopathy. Study background: Peripheral blood draws took place at initial diagnosis, ahead of any treatment.

This clonotype has a count of ten or more. What it binds is unknown. It was RNA transcripts that yielded the amplified TCR beta CDR3 regions. Researchers ran a first-round RT-PCR on the TCR CDR3 using the HTBI primer set. MiXCR, applied by TCRdb to the multiplex PCR reads, yields one record per CDR3 protein. The table shows approximately 400,000 distinct CDR3 sequences, with over 11% occurring only once. Study outcomes and limitations: Ophthalmopathy was separated from stable hyperthyroidism by a 13 V-J model. Model-based prediction identified ophthalmopathy a median 6.5 months prior to its onset.

Graves' hyperthyroidism qualified as stable when ophthalmopathy did not progress within 18 months. The CDR3 is 16 amino acids. Trimming at V came to 6 bases and at J to 1 base, leaving 8 bases not matched to a gene. V is TRBV12-3 or TRBV12-4 and J is TRBJ2-7, with 11 bases identical to TRBD2. The sample comprised blood. The TCR originated in a woman aged 60-70 years with Graves' hyperthyroidism. The CDR3 sequence: CASSSHGTSGSYEQYF. The CDR3 DNA reads TGTGCCAGCAGCTCACACGGGACTAGCGGATCCTACGAGCAGTACTTC.